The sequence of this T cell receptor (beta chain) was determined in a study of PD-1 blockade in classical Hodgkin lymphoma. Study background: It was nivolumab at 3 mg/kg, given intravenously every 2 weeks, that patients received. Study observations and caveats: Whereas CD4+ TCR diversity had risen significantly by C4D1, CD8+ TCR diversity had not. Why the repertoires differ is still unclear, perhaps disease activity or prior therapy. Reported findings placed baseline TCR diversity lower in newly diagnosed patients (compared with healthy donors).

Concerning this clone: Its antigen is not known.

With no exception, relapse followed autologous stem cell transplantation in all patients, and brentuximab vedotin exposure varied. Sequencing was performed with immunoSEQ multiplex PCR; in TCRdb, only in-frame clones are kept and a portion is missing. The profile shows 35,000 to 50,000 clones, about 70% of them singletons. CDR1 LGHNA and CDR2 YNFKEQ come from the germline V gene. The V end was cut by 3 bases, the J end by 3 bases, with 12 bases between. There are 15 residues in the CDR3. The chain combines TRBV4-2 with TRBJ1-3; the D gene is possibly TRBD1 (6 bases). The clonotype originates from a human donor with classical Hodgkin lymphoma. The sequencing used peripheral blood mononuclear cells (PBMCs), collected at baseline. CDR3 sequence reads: CASSHPGTLGNTIYF. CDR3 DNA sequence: TGTGCCAGCAGCCACCCGGGGACACTTGGAAACACCATATATTTT.